Listed here are 2 T cell receptor beta chains from one sample, sequenced in a study of T-cell reconstitution after alpha-beta-depleted transplantation in children. The TCRbeta library incorporated unique molecular identifiers. In TCRdb, the PCR reads were re-called with MiXCR into one record per CDR3 protein. The table includes 600,000 to 700,000 distinct CDR3 sequences, 16% detected once. Sequenced material: PBMCs from the stem cell graft donor, taken from the stem cell graft. All receptors come from a human donor who donated a stem cell graft to a child with acute myeloid leukemia.

This chain connects TRBV6-1 to TRBJ1-1, with D perhaps TRBD1 (5 bases). Germline CDR1 and CDR2: MNHNS and SASEGT. With 8 bases removed from V and 5 bases from J, the gap between germline ends came to 15 bases. The CDR3 contains 13 residues. The CDR3 nucleotides read TGTGCCAGCGGGGGGGTCTTAGGGACTGAAGCTTTCTTT. Protein product: CASGGVLGTEAFF.

This chain uses TRBV21-1 with TRBJ2-4; the table's TRBD1 call for D was not verified on the DNA. TRBV21-1 is classified as a pseudogene. CDR3 size: 14 residues. CDR3 in amino acids: CASSKPRDSGIQYF. CDR3 sequence (DNA): TGTGCCAGCAGCAAACCCAGGGATTCCGGCATTCAGTACTTC.